The clone carrying this TCR beta chain was found a few times. The antigen is unknown. Produced via immunoSEQ multiplex PCR; TCRdb's table is partial and in-frame only. The data hold some 900,000 clones, with over 75% observed a single time. These data belong to a study of shared clonotypes between healthy human individuals. The study, taken as a whole, reports: It was anticipated that sequencing depth would influence how many clonotypes donors shared.

Germline CDR1 MNHNS, CDR2 SASEGT. This CDR3 region has 13 residues. Between the trimmed V and J ends, which lost 5 bases and 2 bases, there was a span of 9 bases. This TCR was recovered from a man between 18 and 29 years old in good health. Sequences were obtained from memory CD4+ T cells sorted from blood. The subset denotes: CD45RA-negative fraction. J is TRBJ1-2 and V is TRBV6-1; D ambiguous. The CDR3 nucleotides read TGTGCCAGCAGTCCCAAAGGGAACTATGGCTACACCTTC. This translates into CASSPKGNYGYTF.